Each of the 23 T cell receptor beta chains below was sequenced from the same sample in a study of shared clonotypes between healthy human individuals. TCRdb's copy holds only in-frame clones and misses some; the assay was immunoSEQ multiplex PCR. Here the sample spans some 2 million clones, just under 95% being singletons. Terminally differentiated effector memory CD45RA+ cells were excluded by CCR7 positive selection of CD45RO-negative cells. Material: naive CD8+ T cells sorted from blood. The receptor set was obtained from a man aged 18 to 30 in good health.

This chain connects TRBV7-9 to TRBJ2-5, with D perhaps being TRBD1 or TRBD2 (6 bases each). Per the germline V gene, CDR1 is SEHNR and CDR2 is FQNEAQ (reference sequence). The CDR3 runs 17 residues. The germline V and J ends were trimmed by 5 bases and 5 bases, with 24 bases remaining between them. Here the CDR3 DNA reads TGTGCCAGCAGCCCATTTAAAGGGGGGCCGGGTTTGGAGACCCAGTACTTC. It is translated as CASSPFKGGPGLETQYF.

This chain uses TRBV23-1 with TRBJ2-5, with 12 nucleotides matching TRBD1. TRBV23-1 is identified as an open reading frame with a role that is uncertain. The trim removed 6 bases at V and 2 bases at J, leaving 7 bases unmatched. There are 16 residues in the CDR3. CDR3 protein: CASSHLGQGAQETQYF. The CDR3 DNA sequence: TGCGCCAGCAGCCATTTGGGACAGGGGGCTCAAGAGACCCAGTACTTC.

The CDR3 sequence is CASTTRGGAGELFF. DNA of the CDR3: TGTGCCAGCACCACCCGGGGGGGCGCCGGGGAGCTGTTTTTT. The rearrangement links TRBV28 to TRBJ2-2, with 8 bases aligning to TRBD2. CDR1 and CDR2 from the germline V gene are MDHEN and SYDVKM. V trimming: 7 bases; J trimming: 6 bases; junction bases outside the gene matches: 7. This CDR3 is built from 14 residues.

The chain recombines TRBV7-9 with TRBJ2-1; 12 bases are shared with TRBD1. CDR3 size: 15 residues. The junction had 5 bases not matched to a gene; V was cut back by 4 bases and J by 7 bases. Per germline, CDR1 SEHNR and CDR2 FQNEAQ (reference sequence). DNA for the CDR3: TGTGCCAGCAGCTCCCCGGGACAGGGGGCTAATGAGCAGTTCTTC. Amino acid sequence: CASSSPGQGANEQFF.

This rearrangement joins TRBV29-1 to TRBJ1-5; D is ambiguous. Trimming removed 4 bases from V and 0 bases from J, with 10 bases in between. Germline loops: CDR1 SQVTM, CDR2 ANQGSEA. This CDR3 region has 14 residues. CDR3 protein: CSVGGADSNQPQHF. CDR3 sequence (DNA): TGCAGCGTTGGCGGCGCGGATAGCAATCAGCCCCAGCATTTT.

The chain uses TRBV7-9 and TRBJ1-4; D is undetermined. The CDR3 length is 15 residues. V was trimmed by 0 bases and J by 4 bases, leaving 9 bases between them. Germline CDR1 SEHNR, CDR2 FQNEAQ (reference sequence). Here the CDR3 reads CASSLAWGVNEKLFF. The CDR3 coding sequence is TGTGCCAGCAGCTTAGCGTGGGGTGTTAATGAAAAACTGTTTTTT.

The rearrangement joins TRBV25-1 to TRBJ2-7; D may be TRBD2 (6 bases). From germline, CDR1 is MGHDK and CDR2 SYGVNS. Trimming removed 3 bases at V and 3 bases at J, with 15 bases between. The CDR3 runs 15 residues. CDR3 in amino acids: CASSDPAGNGYEQYF. The CDR3 bases are TGTGCCAGCAGTGATCCGGCGGGGAACGGCTACGAGCAGTACTTC.

V usage is TRBV30 and J usage is TRBJ2-3, with 10 bases that match TRBD2. After removal of 3 bases from V and 1 base from J, the junction contained 7 bases not matched to a gene. CDR3 length equals 16 residues. The germline V gene has CDR1 GTSNPN and CDR2 SVGIG (reference sequence). This chain's CDR3 is CAWRLAGRLGTDTQYF. Written as DNA, the CDR3 is TGTGCCTGGAGACTAGCGGGACGGTTGGGCACAGATACGCAGTATTTT.

This clone was seen more than once but under ten times. The chain couples TRBV2 to TRBJ2-7, with TRBD1 as a possible D gene (6 bases). Germline CDR1 is SNHLY and CDR2 is FYNNEI. The CDR3 extends over 13 amino acids. The V end was cut by 4 bases, the J end by 5 bases, with 12 bases between. The CDR3 sequence: CASSGTVLDEQYF. CDR3 nucleotide sequence: TGTGCCAGCAGTGGGACAGTCCTCGACGAGCAGTACTTC.

CDR3 sequence reads: CASSLEGRGLTEAFF. The DNA of the CDR3 is TGTGCCAGCAGCTTAGAGGGCAGGGGGCTAACTGAAGCTTTCTTT. The rearrangement uses TRBV13 and TRBJ1-1; 8 bases align to TRBD1. Germline CDR1 PRHDT, CDR2 FYEKMQ (reference sequence). This CDR3 region has 15 residues. The J segment lost 5 bases and the V segment lost 1 base, leaving 6 bases of the junction unmatched.

Comment on this clone: This specimen includes other DNA sequences encoding the same CDR3. V gene TRBV28 combines with J gene TRBJ2-7; 8 bases align to TRBD1. The CDR3 covers 14 residues. V dropped 3 bases and J dropped 4; count of bases not matched to a gene: 5. Germline assignment: CDR1 MDHEN and CDR2 SYDVKM. The CDR3: CASSLSGGGYEQYF. CDR3 coding DNA: TGTGCCAGCAGTTTGTCAGGGGGCGGATACGAGCAGTACTTC.

J is TRBJ2-1 and V is TRBV6-5; 8 bases are a match to TRBD2. Germline V CDR1 and CDR2: MNHEY, SVGAGI. This CDR3 comprises 15 residues. Trimming removed 2 bases from V and 5 bases from J; junction bases left unmatched: 5. The CDR3 coding sequence is TGTGCCAGCAGTTACCGGGAGGGCCGACACAATGAGCAGTTCTTC. Translating gives CASSYREGRHNEQFF.

This clone was seen a single time. V usage is TRBV13 and J usage is TRBJ2-7; 8 nucleotides line up with TRBD1. The CDR3 consists of 14 residues. Looked up from germline, CDR1 is PRHDT and CDR2 is FYEKMQ (reference sequence). V dropped 4 bases and J dropped 0; count of bases not matched to a gene: 2. This CDR3 is CASSWGQDSYEQYF. CDR3 coding DNA: TGTGCCAGCAGCTGGGGACAGGACTCCTACGAGCAGTACTTC.

This chain joins TRBV19 and TRBJ2-7; TRBD1 matches 9 bases. Germline V gene lookup returns CDR1 LNHDA and CDR2 SQIVND (reference sequence). The CDR3 totals 15 residues. V gave up 3 bases and J gave up 5 bases; unmatched junction bases: 8. The CDR3 nucleotides read TGTGCCAGTAGTATGGGACAGGGAGGAAGCCACGAGCAGTACTTC. Protein: CASSMGQGGSHEQYF.

Turning to this clone: Other DNA sequences from this sample encode an identical CDR3 as well. CDR3 protein: CASSLDRVNTGELFF. Written as DNA, the CDR3 is TGCGCCAGCAGCTTGGACAGGGTGAACACCGGGGAGCTGTTTTTT. The chain uses TRBV5-1 and TRBJ2-2; TRBD1 might be the D (6 bases). Germline CDR1 SGHRS, CDR2 YFSETQ. The V and J ends lost 0 bases and 1 base respectively, with 7 bases between them. The CDR3 covers 15 residues.

The V call is TRBV9, the J call TRBJ1-1; D unclear. V was shortened by 3 bases and J by 6 bases, with 15 bases between the two germline ends. The CDR3 extends over 14 amino acids. From germline, CDR1 is SGDLS and CDR2 YYNGEE. The CDR3 region has the DNA TGTGCCAGCAGCGCCGGAGGAGGAGTGTCTGAAGCTTTCTTT. Its translation is CASSAGGGVSEAFF.

The chain combines TRBV27 with TRBJ1-2, with D possibly TRBD1 on 6 matching bases. From germline, CDR1 is MNHEY and CDR2 SMNVEV (reference sequence). The CDR3 covers 14 residues. V lost 2 bases and J 8 bases, leaving 15 bases between the germline ends. CDR3 DNA: TGTGCCAGCAGTTTAGCAGGGGCGTTCGGGGGCTACACCTTC. This sequence encodes CASSLAGAFGGYTF.

V and J are TRBV7-9 and TRBJ2-2; D may be TRBD2 (5 bases). The CDR3 consists of 15 residues. V lost 5 bases, J lost 2 bases, and 12 bases lay in between. The germline CDR1 and CDR2 sequences are SEHNR and FQNEAQ (reference sequence). The CDR3 DNA reads TGTGCCAGCAGCCCCCTGGAGGTTAACACCGGGGAGCTGTTTTTT. The encoded protein is CASSPLEVNTGELFF. Drawing the rest from reference TRBV7-9 and TRBJ2-2, the complete variable domain is DTGVSQNPRHKITKRGQNVTFRCDPISEHNRLYWYRQTLGQGPEFLTYFQNEAQLEKSRLLSDRFSAERPKGSFSTLEIQRTEQGDSAMYLCASSPLEVNTGELFFGEGSRLTVL.

This clone was observed once. The chain employs TRBV29-1 and TRBJ2-3; 8 positions agree with TRBD1. The CDR3 is 13 residues long. From germline, CDR1 is SQVTM and CDR2 ANQGSEA. V lost 8 bases and J lost 4; bases outside the gene matches: 8. CDR3 sequence: CSLRGQGADTQYF. DNA for the CDR3: TGCAGCTTGAGAGGACAGGGTGCAGATACGCAGTATTTT.

CDR3 coding DNA: TGTGCCAGCACCGCGACTAGCGGGAGGGCAATAGATACGCAGTATTTT. Translation: CASTATSGRAIDTQYF. This chain links TRBV7-9 with TRBJ2-3; 14 positions agree with TRBD2. With V trimmed by 7 bases and J by 5 bases, 8 bases remained unmatched. The CDR3 covers 16 residues. Germline V gives CDR1 SEHNR, CDR2 FQNEAQ (reference sequence).

This clone has only one observation. The chain uses TRBV27 and TRBJ1-1; unclear D gene. Germline V gene data show CDR1 as MNHEY and CDR2 as SMNVEV (reference sequence). The CDR3 sequence is 13 residues long. V dropped 5 bases and J dropped 5 bases, with 12 bases sitting between them. CDR3 coding DNA: TGTGCCAGCAGTCCACATTGGGATACTGAAGCTTTCTTT. Encoded protein: CASSPHWDTEAFF.

This rearrangement joins TRBV6-5 to TRBJ2-5; 8 bases are shared with TRBD1. The ends lost 5 bases at V and 1 base at J; junction bases unmatched: 6. The CDR3 totals 15 residues. Germline V gene sequence: CDR1 MNHEY, CDR2 SVGAGI. As DNA, the CDR3 is TGTGCCAGCAGTGCCGGGACAGGTGTCCAAGAGACCCAGTACTTC. Its translation: CASSAGTGVQETQYF.

This chain joins TRBV2 and TRBJ1-1; 8 bases match TRBD1. The CDR3 is made up of 13 amino acids. The J segment lost 1 base and the V segment lost 10 bases, leaving 5 bases of the junction unmatched. CDR1 and CDR2 from the germline V gene are SNHLY and FYNNEI. In nucleotides, the CDR3 is TGTGCCATCAGGGGGCCTTGGAACACTGAAGCTTTCTTT. Protein: CAIRGPWNTEAFF. The full variable domain, with the rest looked up from reference TRBV2 and TRBJ1-1, is EPEVTQTPSHQVTQMGQEVILRCVPISNHLYFYWYRQILGQKVEFLVSFYNNEISEKSEIFDDQFSVERPDGSNFTLKIRSTKLEDSAMYFCAIRGPWNTEAFFGQGTRLTVV.